Here is one T cell receptor (beta chain) with its context. Its target is unknown. The data were obtained in a study of T cells after yellow fever vaccination. Study-wide background: Libraries from low-cell-number fractions were prepared with the SMART-Seq v4 Ultra Low Input RNA kit. Findings and caveats of the study: Bulk-population clonotypes that are abundant could appear as contaminants in FACS-sorted repertoires.

In making TCR cDNA, 5'RACE template switching added a universal primer site and UMIs to it. TCRdb passed the 5' RACE reads through MiXCR, listing each CDR3 protein once. The sample has approximately 300,000 distinct CDR3 sequences; about 10% are singletons. Trimming cost V 0 bases and J 5 bases, with 5 bases left between them. The CDR3 is 12 amino acids. Looked up from germline, CDR1 is MNHEY and CDR2 is SVGEGT. The gene calls are TRBV6-2 or TRBV6-3 and TRBJ2-7, with D hard to call. The sequenced sample was CD4+ T cells sorted from PBMCs, obtained 45 days after the yellow fever booster vaccination. The receptor's source is a young man who received the YFV17D yellow fever vaccine. CDR3 region: CASSYSTHEQYF. The CDR3 DNA sequence: TGTGCCAGCAGTTACTCGACCCACGAGCAGTACTTC.